The 12 T cell receptor beta chains below were found in one sample sequenced in a study of shared clonotypes between healthy human individuals. The method was immunoSEQ multiplex PCR; TCRdb's version includes in-frame clones alone and lacks a portion of them. The table shows 1.5 million to 2.5 million clones, with over 85% occurring only once. CD8 cells classed as naive were CD45RO-negative and positively selected for CCR7, excluding terminally differentiated effector memory CD45RA+ cells. Sequencing input: naive CD8+ T cells sorted from blood. Every receptor here comes from a man aged 18 to 29 in good health.

This clone was seen just once. This sample also contains other DNA sequences that code for the same CDR3. The rearrangement uses TRBV11-2 and TRBJ2-7, with 10 bases identical to TRBD1. V trimming: 3 bases; J trimming: 5 bases; junction bases outside the gene matches: 4. The CDR3 is 14 residues long. Germline V gives CDR1 SGHAT, CDR2 FQNNGV. The CDR3: CASSFGTGAHEQYF. DNA for the CDR3: TGTGCCAGCAGCTTTGGGACAGGGGCCCACGAGCAGTACTTC. The full variable domain, with the rest looked up from reference TRBV11-2 and TRBJ2-7, is EAGVAQSPRYKIIEKRQSVAFWCNPISGHATLYWYQQILGQGPKLLIQFQNNGVVDDSQLPKDRFSAERLKGVDSTLKIQPAKLEDSAVYLCASSFGTGAHEQYFGPGTRLTVT.

The genes are TRBV7-9 and TRBJ2-7; D possibly uses TRBD1 or TRBD2 (5 bases each). The V gene's germline CDR1 is SEHNR and CDR2 FQNEAQ (reference sequence). Between the trimmed V and J ends, which lost 1 base and 4 bases, there was a span of 14 bases. The CDR3 spans 15 residues. The DNA for the CDR3 is TGTGCCAGCAGCTTAGGACCGGGACGGATGTACGAGCAGTACTTC. Residues: CASSLGPGRMYEQYF. The whole variable domain, filled in from reference TRBV7-9 and TRBJ2-7, reads DTGVSQNPRHKITKRGQNVTFRCDPISEHNRLYWYRQTLGQGPEFLTYFQNEAQLEKSRLLSDRFSAERPKGSFSTLEIQRTEQGDSAMYLCASSLGPGRMYEQYFGPGTRLTVT.

The V and J genes are TRBV18 and TRBJ2-7; a weak D match, TRBD1 (8 bases). The germline V gene has CDR1 KGHSH and CDR2 LQKENI. This CDR3 is 15 amino acids long. Deletions cut 6 bases from V and 5 bases from J, with 20 bases between. CDR3 nucleotide sequence: TGTGCCAGCTCCCTAGACAGGGGAGGGGTCCACGAGCAGTACTTC. Translating gives CASSLDRGGVHEQYF.

The rearrangement uses TRBV4-3 and TRBJ2-5; weak D call: TRBD1 (6 bases). This CDR3 has 15 amino acids. V was trimmed by 4 bases and J by 5 bases, leaving 17 bases between them. CDR1 is LGHNA, CDR2 YSLEER, per germline. The CDR3 loop reads CASSPSTGKGETQYF. The CDR3, as DNA: TGCGCCAGCAGCCCCTCTACAGGGAAAGGCGAGACCCAGTACTTC.

V usage is TRBV5-6 and J usage is TRBJ1-1; 8 bases match TRBD1. CDR3 size: 12 residues. Germline V lookup: CDR1 SGHDT, CDR2 YYEEEE. Trimming took 5 bases from V and 11 from J; bases not matched to a gene: 8. Written as DNA, the CDR3 is TGTGCCAGCAGACCGGACAGGGAGTTTGCTTTCTTT. It yields the protein CASRPDREFAFF.

The rearrangement uses TRBV11-2 and TRBJ2-7; TRBD1 is a possible D gene (6 bases). Germline V gene data show CDR1 as SGHAT and CDR2 as FQNNGV. V was cut by 0 bases and J by 2 bases, with 8 bases left in between. CDR3 length: 14 amino acids. The CDR3, as DNA: TGTGCCAGCAGCTTAGAGGGGGCACCCTACGAGCAGTACTTC. Residues: CASSLEGAPYEQYF.

The chain uses TRBV29-1 and TRBJ1-2; 8 bases fit TRBD1. The CDR3 sequence is 15 residues long. V dropped 3 bases and J dropped 8; count of bases not matched to a gene: 14. CDR1 and CDR2 from the germline V gene are SQVTM and ANQGSEA. DNA for the CDR3: TGCAGCGTTGACCCCCTGCAGGGGGCTATGGAGGGCTACACCTTC. It encodes CSVDPLQGAMEGYTF.

Note on this clone: This same CDR3 is encoded by further DNA sequences in the sample. The V and J genes are TRBV7-8 and TRBJ2-3; TRBD2 is a possible D gene (6 bases). V was cut by 1 base and J by 4 bases, with 9 bases left in between. Germline V gives CDR1 SGHVS, CDR2 FQNEAQ. The CDR3 totals 14 residues. CDR3 bases: TGTGCCAGCAGCTTAGTGGGGGGAGCAGATACGCAGTATTTT. Encoded protein: CASSLVGGADTQYF. Supplemented by reference TRBV7-8 and TRBJ2-3, the full variable domain reads GAGVSQSPRYKVAKRGQDVALRCDPISGHVSLFWYQQALGQGPEFLTYFQNEAQLDKSGLPSDRFFAERPEGSVSTLKIQRTQQEDSAVYLCASSLVGGADTQYFGPGTRLTVL.

The gene calls are TRBV4-3 and TRBJ2-7; possibly TRBD1 or TRBD2 for D (5 bases each). Germline values: CDR1 LGHNA, CDR2 YSLEER. This CDR3 has 16 residues. Deletions cut 1 base from V and 2 bases from J, with 15 bases between. CDR3 nucleotide sequence: TGCGCCAGCAGCCAAGCTGGGGGTGGGACGCCCTACGAGCAGTACTTC. Its translation: CASSQAGGGTPYEQYF.

The rearrangement links TRBV7-9 to TRBJ2-2, with D possibly being TRBD1 (5 bases). With 2 bases removed from V and 1 base from J, the gap between germline ends came to 11 bases. The germline V gene has CDR1 SEHNR and CDR2 FQNEAQ (reference sequence). The CDR3 totals 16 residues. CDR3 in DNA: TGTGCCAGCAGCTTATTAATGCAGGGGAACACCGGGGAGCTGTTTTTT. Translated: CASSLLMQGNTGELFF.

The chain joins TRBV9 to TRBJ1-2; D ambiguous. V gave up 0 bases and J gave up 8 bases, with 17 bases separating them. The CDR3 runs to 15 residues. Germline V gene data show CDR1 as SGDLS and CDR2 as YYNGEE. As DNA, the CDR3 is TGTGCCAGCAGCGTAGCTGTGCAGTCCAGGTTAGGCTACACCTTC. Amino acid sequence: CASSVAVQSRLGYTF.

The chain employs TRBV2 and TRBJ2-1; D perhaps matches TRBD2 (5 bases). The length of the CDR3 is 16 residues. Trimming stripped 0 bases from V and 0 bases from J, with 9 bases between. Germline assignment: CDR1 SNHLY and CDR2 FYNNEI. The CDR3 nucleotides are TGTGCCAGCAGTGAAGCAACGGGGAGCTCCTACAATGAGCAGTTCTTC. Protein: CASSEATGSSYNEQFF.